This T cell receptor beta chain was observed in a study of tumor-infiltrating lymphocytes in primary liver carcinoma. Study context: The yield of productive TCRbeta reads per sample was roughly 3.5 to 7.13 million and was similar across tissue types. Study-wide points: Reduced overlap was seen in tumor-adjacent and tumor-blood pairs versus tumor region pairs. Significantly greater top-250-clone fractions characterized tumors relative to blood (p = 0.039).

As for this clonotype: Its cognate antigen is unknown. Its ends do not fully match the called genes, so a read error is possible.

With 400 to 550 ng total RNA as template and a constant-region primer, TCR beta cDNA was made. Amplification in three nested multiplex PCR rounds with slightly modified ARM-PCR gave rise to TCR beta libraries. It was with TRBV1-TRBV30 forward primers and a C-beta reverse primer that the first two PCR rounds were run, at about 10 cycles each. A single record per CDR3 protein comes from TCRdb applying MiXCR to the multiplex PCR reads. The data hold roughly 49,000 distinct CDR3 sequences, with 71% observed a single time. Germline V lookup: CDR1 GTSNPN, CDR2 SVGIG (reference sequence). The CDR3 totals 13 residues. Unsorted bulk tissue of roughly 18-32 mg yielded co-extracted RNA and DNA. The study sampled five separate regions from each tumor.

This chain uses TRBV30 with TRBJ1-1; D may be TRBD1 (5 bases). Material for sequencing was liver tumor tissue from sampling region 5. The subset denotes: tumor region T5, tumor centre. This TCR was recovered from a man aged 40-50 years with primary liver carcinoma and hepatitis B virus infection. The CDR3 DNA is TGTGCCTGGAGAAGGGGTTTGGACACTGAAGCCTTCTTT. This gives the protein CAWRRGLDTEAFF.